The 16 T cell receptor beta chains listed next were all sequenced from one sample in a study of identical twins. TCRdb re-derived calls from the 5' RACE reads in MiXCR, one entry per CDR3 protein. The sample yields hundreds of thousands of distinct CDR3 sequences, around 7.5% seen once. This sample also belongs to another study, concerning yellow fever vaccine responses in identical twins.

Sample: PBMCs. The origin of the receptors is a woman between 18 and 30 years old in good health.

The V call is TRBV28, the J call TRBJ1-2; 12 positions match TRBD1. Looked up from germline, CDR1 is MDHEN and CDR2 is SYDVKM. The junction had 6 bases not matched to a gene; V was cut back by 5 bases and J by 5 bases. The CDR3 has 15 amino acids. CDR3 DNA: TGTGCCAGCAGTCCCCCGGGACAGGGGGCGTATGGCTACACCTTC. It encodes CASSPPGQGAYGYTF.

This clonotype was recorded a few times. The chain recombines TRBV24-1 with TRBJ2-2; 8 bases line up with TRBD1. Germline trimming cut 2 bases from V and 0 bases from J; bases unmatched to any gene: 4. This CDR3 has 17 amino acids. The germline gives CDR1 KGHDR, CDR2 SFDVKD. The CDR3 loop reads CATSDSPGGSNTGELFF. The CDR3 DNA sequence: TGTGCCACCAGTGATTCCCCAGGGGGCTCGAACACCGGGGAGCTGTTTTTT.

This clonotype was counted many times. The genes are TRBV5-1 and TRBJ2-3; the match to TRBD2 covers 10 bases. Germline assignment: CDR1 SGHRS and CDR2 YFSETQ. V lost 1 base and J lost 1; bases outside the gene matches: 0. CDR3 length: 15 amino acids. CDR3 bases: TGCGCCAGCAGCTTGACTAGCGGGGGCACAGATACGCAGTATTTT. This sequence encodes CASSLTSGGTDTQYF.

At least ten counts were recorded for this clonotype. The chain uses TRBV9 and TRBJ2-1, with 8 nucleotides matching TRBD2. Germline CDR1 SGDLS, CDR2 YYNGEE. This CDR3 has 17 amino acids. The V gene end was trimmed by 7 bases and the J gene end by 1 base; junction bases not matched to a gene: 13. CDR3 amino acids: CASQRGIAAFSYNEQFF. The CDR3 coding sequence is TGTGCCAGCCAGCGGGGGATAGCGGCATTTTCCTACAATGAGCAGTTCTTC.

This clonotype was counted ten times or more. This chain uses TRBV12-3 or TRBV12-4 with TRBJ1-6; possibly TRBD1 for D (5 bases). The CDR3 loop spans 11 amino acids. Deletions cut 7 bases from V and 14 bases from J, with 12 bases between. CDR3 sequence (DNA): TGTGCCAGCAACCTTGGGGGGTCCCTCCACTTT. Its translation: CASNLGGSLHF.

V and J are TRBV3-1 and TRBJ2-7; D may be TRBD1 (8 bases). CDR3 size: 18 residues. Germline values: CDR1 LGHDT, CDR2 YNNKEL (reference sequence). V was pared by 6 bases and J by 4 bases, with 28 bases between. CDR3 sequence reads: CASRLQGGVYPLSYEQYV. The CDR3 region has the DNA TGTGCCAGCAGGTTACAGGGGGGGGTCTACCCTCTCTCATACGAGCAGTACGTC.

The rearrangement links TRBV6-1 to TRBJ2-2; 9 bases are shared with TRBD1. Per germline, CDR1 MNHNS and CDR2 SASEGT. The CDR3 has 18 amino acids. V lost 4 bases to trimming and J lost 7 bases; unmatched junction nucleotides: 16. CDR3 sequence: CASSANSVGQGRGGELFF. The CDR3 bases are TGTGCCAGCAGTGCAAACTCGGTGGGACAGGGACGGGGCGGGGAGCTGTTTTTT.

The chain employs TRBV10-3 and TRBJ2-7, with 11 bases fitting TRBD2. CDR1 is ENHRY, CDR2 SYGVKD, per germline. Unmatched junction bases numbered 7, after V lost 8 bases and J lost 1 base. The CDR3 runs to 15 residues. The CDR3 region has the DNA TGTGCCATCGGAGCCCTAGCGGGAGGTTCCTACGAGCAGTACTTC. Its protein is CAIGALAGGSYEQYF.

The chain uses TRBV4-1 and TRBJ2-7; D possibly corresponds to TRBD1 (5 bases). The CDR3 consists of 16 residues. Germline CDR1 and CDR2: MGHRA and YSYEKL. V gave up 0 bases and J gave up 0 bases, with 12 bases separating them. The chain's CDR3 is CASSQDPGMYSYEQYF. Written as DNA, the CDR3 is TGCGCCAGCAGCCAAGACCCAGGGATGTACTCCTACGAGCAGTACTTC.

The chain carries TRBV5-1 and TRBJ2-3; maybe TRBD1 (6 bases). The CDR3 spans 12 residues. Trimming left V 9 bases short and J 2 bases short, with 10 bases between. In germline, CDR1 is SGHRS, CDR2 YFSETQ. The CDR3 DNA follows: TGCGCCACAGGGGATATCACAGATACGCAGTATTTT. Encoded protein: CATGDITDTQYF. The variable domain in full, completed from reference TRBV5-1 and TRBJ2-3, reads KAGVTQTPRYLIKTRGQQVTLSCSPISGHRSVSWYQQTPGQGLQFLFEYFSETQRNKGNFPGRFSGRQFSNSRSEMNVSTLELGDSALYLCATGDITDTQYFGPGTRLTVL.

The chain carries TRBV12-3 or TRBV12-4 and TRBJ2-7, with 7 positions matching TRBD2. This CDR3 spans 13 amino acids. Germline trimming cut 5 bases from V and 4 bases from J; bases unmatched to any gene: 5. CDR3 loop: CASSQWGGYEQYF. Here the CDR3 DNA reads TGTGCCAGCAGTCAGTGGGGGGGTTACGAGCAGTACTTC.

The rearrangement joins TRBV6-2 or TRBV6-3 to TRBJ1-6; D is possibly TRBD1 (5 bases). Germline loops: CDR1 MNHEY, CDR2 SVGEGT. CDR3 length: 12 residues. The V and J ends lost 2 bases and 14 bases respectively, with 10 bases between them. CDR3 in amino acids: CASSYPDRSLHF. The CDR3 DNA sequence: TGTGCCAGCAGTTACCCCGACAGATCCCTCCACTTT.

This clonotype occurred a few times. The gene calls are TRBV7-8 and TRBJ2-7; 8 positions match TRBD2. From germline, CDR1 is SGHVS and CDR2 FQNEAQ. Trimming at V came to 4 bases and at J to 4 bases, leaving 9 bases not matched to a gene. The CDR3 sequence is 15 residues long. CDR3 sequence reads: CASSYRGGLSYEQYF. For the CDR3, the DNA is TGTGCCAGCAGCTACCGGGGGGGGTTGAGTTACGAGCAGTACTTC.

The CDR3 loop is CASSPPPGLAGTITDTQYF. The CDR3 DNA follows: TGTGCCAGCAGCCCACCTCCAGGACTAGCGGGCACGATCACAGATACGCAGTATTTT. The V call is TRBV28, the J call TRBJ2-3, with TRBD2 matching over 11 bases. The CDR3 has 19 amino acids. CDR1 is MDHEN, CDR2 SYDVKM, per germline. V shed 6 bases, J shed 2 bases, and the junction held 16 bases outside the gene matches.

A few counts support this clonotype. The DNA is left out, because the CDR3 cannot be placed on it with certainty; the CDR3 is given as TCRdb lists it. The rearrangement uses TRBV20-1 and TRBJ2-3. A total of 16 residues make up the CDR3, ends included. The germline gives CDR1 DFQATT, CDR2 SNEGSKA (reference sequence). The CDR3 reads CSARFFGSTSTDTQYF.

Here the CDR3 DNA reads TGTGCCAGTAGTATAGGTGTAGCCTCCTACAATGAGCAGTTCTTC. It is translated as CASSIGVASYNEQFF. The rearrangement joins TRBV19 to TRBJ2-1; D call uncertain. In germline, CDR1 is LNHDA, CDR2 SQIVND (reference sequence). The CDR3 is 15 amino acids. V gave up 1 base and J gave up 0 bases, with 7 bases separating them.